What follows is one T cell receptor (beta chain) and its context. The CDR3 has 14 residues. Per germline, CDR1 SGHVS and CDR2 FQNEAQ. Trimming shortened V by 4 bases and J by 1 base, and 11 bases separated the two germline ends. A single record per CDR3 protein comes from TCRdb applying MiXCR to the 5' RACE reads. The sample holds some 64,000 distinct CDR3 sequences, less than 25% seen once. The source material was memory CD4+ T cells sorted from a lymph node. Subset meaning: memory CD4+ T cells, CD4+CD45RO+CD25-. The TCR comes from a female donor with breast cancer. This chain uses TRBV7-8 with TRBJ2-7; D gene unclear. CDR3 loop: CASSWAGRSYEQYF. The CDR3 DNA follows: TGTGCCAGCAGCTGGGCAGGTCGGTCCTACGAGCAGTACTTC.